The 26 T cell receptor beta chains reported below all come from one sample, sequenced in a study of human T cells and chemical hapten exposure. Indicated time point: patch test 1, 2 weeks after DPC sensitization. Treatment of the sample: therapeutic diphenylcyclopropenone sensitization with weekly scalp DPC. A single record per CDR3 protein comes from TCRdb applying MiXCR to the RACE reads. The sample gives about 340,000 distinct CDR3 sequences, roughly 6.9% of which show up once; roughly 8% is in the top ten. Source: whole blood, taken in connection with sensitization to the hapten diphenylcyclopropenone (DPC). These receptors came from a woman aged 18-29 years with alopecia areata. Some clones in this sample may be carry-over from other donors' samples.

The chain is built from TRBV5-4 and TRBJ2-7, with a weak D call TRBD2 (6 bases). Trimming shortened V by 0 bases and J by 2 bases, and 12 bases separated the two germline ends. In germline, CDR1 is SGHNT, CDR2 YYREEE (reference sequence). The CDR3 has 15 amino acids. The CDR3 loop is CASSLGLGATYEQYF. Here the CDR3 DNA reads TGTGCCAGCAGCTTGGGACTAGGGGCGACCTACGAGCAGTACTTC.

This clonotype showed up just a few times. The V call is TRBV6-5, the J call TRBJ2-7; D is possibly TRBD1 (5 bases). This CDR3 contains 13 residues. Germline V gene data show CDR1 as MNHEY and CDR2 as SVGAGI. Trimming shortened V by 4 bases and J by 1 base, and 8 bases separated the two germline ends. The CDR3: CASSSPGSYEQYF. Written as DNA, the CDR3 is TGTGCCAGCAGTTCCCCAGGGTCCTACGAGCAGTACTTC.

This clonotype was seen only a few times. Written as DNA, the CDR3 is TGCGCCAGCAGCATCCGGACCAACTACGAGCAGTACTTC. Amino acids: CASSIRTNYEQYF. V and J are TRBV5-1 and TRBJ2-7; D is ambiguous. The CDR3 sequence is 13 residues long. The V end lost 4 bases, the J end lost 3 bases, and 11 bases lay between the germline ends. Germline loops: CDR1 SGHRS, CDR2 YFSETQ.

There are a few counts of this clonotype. The CDR3 protein is CASSVEDEQFF. The DNA for the CDR3 is TGTGCCAGCAGCGTAGAGGATGAGCAGTTCTTC. This chain uses TRBV9 with TRBJ2-1; the D is unclear. V lost 0 bases and J 8 bases, leaving 3 bases between the germline ends. The CDR3 spans 11 residues. The V gene's germline CDR1 is SGDLS and CDR2 YYNGEE.

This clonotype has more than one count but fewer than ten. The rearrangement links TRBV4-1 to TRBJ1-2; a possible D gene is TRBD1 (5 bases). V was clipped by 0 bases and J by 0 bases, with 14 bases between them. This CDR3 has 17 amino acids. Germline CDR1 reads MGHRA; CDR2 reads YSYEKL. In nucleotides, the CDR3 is TGCGCCAGCAGCCAAGACGATTCAGGGCCCCCTAACTATGGCTACACCTTC. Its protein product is CASSQDDSGPPNYGYTF.

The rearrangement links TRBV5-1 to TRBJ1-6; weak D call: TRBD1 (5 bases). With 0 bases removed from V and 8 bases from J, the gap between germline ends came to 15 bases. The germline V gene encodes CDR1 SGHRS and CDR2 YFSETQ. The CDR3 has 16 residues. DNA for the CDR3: TGCGCCAGCAGCTTGGGACAGATATCCCCCTATTCACCCCTCCACTTT. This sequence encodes CASSLGQISPYSPLHF.

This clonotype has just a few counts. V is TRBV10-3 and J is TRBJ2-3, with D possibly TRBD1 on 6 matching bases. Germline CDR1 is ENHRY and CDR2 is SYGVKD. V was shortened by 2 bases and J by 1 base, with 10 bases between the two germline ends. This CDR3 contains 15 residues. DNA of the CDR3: TGTGCCATCAGTGAGGAGGGGGTCGGCACAGATACGCAGTATTTT. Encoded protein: CAISEEGVGTDTQYF.

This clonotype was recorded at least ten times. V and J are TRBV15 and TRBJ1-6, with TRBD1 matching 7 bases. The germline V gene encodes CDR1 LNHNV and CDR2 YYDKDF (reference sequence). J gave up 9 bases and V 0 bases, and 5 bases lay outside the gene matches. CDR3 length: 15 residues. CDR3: CATSRDDRAGSPLHF. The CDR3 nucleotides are TGTGCCACCAGCAGAGATGACAGGGCGGGTTCACCCCTCCACTTT.

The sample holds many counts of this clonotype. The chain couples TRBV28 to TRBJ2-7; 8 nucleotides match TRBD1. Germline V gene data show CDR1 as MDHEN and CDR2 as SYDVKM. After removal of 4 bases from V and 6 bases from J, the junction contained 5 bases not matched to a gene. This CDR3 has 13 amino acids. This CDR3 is CASSSGQGSEQYF. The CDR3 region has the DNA TGTGCCAGCAGTTCTGGACAGGGTAGCGAGCAGTACTTC. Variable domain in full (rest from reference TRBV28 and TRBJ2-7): DVKVTQSSRYLVKRTGEKVFLECVQDMDHENMFWYRQDPGLGLRLIYFSYDVKMKEKGDIPEGYSVSREKKERFSLILESASTNQTSMYLCASSSGQGSEQYFGPGTRLTVT.

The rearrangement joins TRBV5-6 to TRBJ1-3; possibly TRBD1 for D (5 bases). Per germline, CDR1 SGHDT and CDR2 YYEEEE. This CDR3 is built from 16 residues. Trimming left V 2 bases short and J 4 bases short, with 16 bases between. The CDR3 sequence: CASSFPGTEQGNTIYF. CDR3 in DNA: TGTGCCAGCAGCTTCCCTGGGACGGAGCAGGGAAACACCATATATTTT.

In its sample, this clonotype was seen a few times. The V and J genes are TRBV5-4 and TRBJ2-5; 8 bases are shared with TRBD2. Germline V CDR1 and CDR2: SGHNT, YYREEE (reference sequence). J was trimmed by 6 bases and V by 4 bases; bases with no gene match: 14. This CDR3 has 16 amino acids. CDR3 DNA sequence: TGTGCCAGCAGCGGGGGACCGGGGGGGCCTACGCAGACCCAGTACTTC. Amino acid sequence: CASSGGPGGPTQTQYF.

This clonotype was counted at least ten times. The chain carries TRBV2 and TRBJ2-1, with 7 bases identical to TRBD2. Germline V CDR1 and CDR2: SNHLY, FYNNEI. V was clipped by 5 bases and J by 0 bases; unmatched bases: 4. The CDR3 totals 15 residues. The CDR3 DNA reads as TGTGCCAGCAGTCGGGGGGTGAGCTCCTACAATGAGCAGTTCTTC. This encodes CASSRGVSSYNEQFF.

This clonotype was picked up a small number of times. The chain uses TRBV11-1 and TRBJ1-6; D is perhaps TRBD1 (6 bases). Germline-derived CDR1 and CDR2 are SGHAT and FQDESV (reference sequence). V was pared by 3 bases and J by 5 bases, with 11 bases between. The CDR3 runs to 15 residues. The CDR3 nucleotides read TGTGCCAGCAGCTTTGGACAGCAGAATAATTCACCCCTCCACTTT. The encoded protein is CASSFGQQNNSPLHF.

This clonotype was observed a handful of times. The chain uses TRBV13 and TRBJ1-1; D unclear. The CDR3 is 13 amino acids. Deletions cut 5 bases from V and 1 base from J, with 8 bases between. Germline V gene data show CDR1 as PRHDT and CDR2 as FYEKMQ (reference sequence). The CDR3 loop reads CASSPTSNTEAFF. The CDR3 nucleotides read TGTGCCAGCAGCCCAACTTCGAACACTGAAGCTTTCTTT.

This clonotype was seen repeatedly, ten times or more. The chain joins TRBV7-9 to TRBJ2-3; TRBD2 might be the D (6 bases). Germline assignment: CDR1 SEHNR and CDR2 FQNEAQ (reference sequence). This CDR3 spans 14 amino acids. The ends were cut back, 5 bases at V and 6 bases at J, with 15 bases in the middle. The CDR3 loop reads CASSRTSIGDTQYF. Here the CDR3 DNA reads TGTGCCAGCAGCCGAACTAGCATTGGGGATACGCAGTATTTT.

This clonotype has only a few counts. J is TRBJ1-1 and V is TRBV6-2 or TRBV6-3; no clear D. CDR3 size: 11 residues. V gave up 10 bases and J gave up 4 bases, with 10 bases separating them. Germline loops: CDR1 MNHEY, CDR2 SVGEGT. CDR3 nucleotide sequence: TGTGCCACCTCACGGAGCACTGAAGCTTTCTTT. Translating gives CATSRSTEAFF.

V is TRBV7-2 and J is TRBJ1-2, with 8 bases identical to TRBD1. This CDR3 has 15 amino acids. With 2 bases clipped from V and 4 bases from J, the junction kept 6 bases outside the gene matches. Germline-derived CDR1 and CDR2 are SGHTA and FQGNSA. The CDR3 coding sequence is TGTGCCAGCAGCTTACCGGGACAGGCGTCCTATGGCTACACCTTC. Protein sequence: CASSLPGQASYGYTF.

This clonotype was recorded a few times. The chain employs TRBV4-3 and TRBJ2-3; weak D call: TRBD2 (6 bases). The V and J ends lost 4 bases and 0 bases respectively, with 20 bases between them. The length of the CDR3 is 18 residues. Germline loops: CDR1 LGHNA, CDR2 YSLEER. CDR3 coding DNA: TGCGCCAGCAGCCGAAGACCAAGTGGGGGGACTAGCACAGATACGCAGTATTTT. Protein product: CASSRRPSGGTSTDTQYF.

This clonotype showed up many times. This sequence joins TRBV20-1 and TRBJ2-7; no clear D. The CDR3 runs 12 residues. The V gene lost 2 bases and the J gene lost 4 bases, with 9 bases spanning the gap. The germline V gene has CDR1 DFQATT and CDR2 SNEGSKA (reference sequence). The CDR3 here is CSARMGNYEQYF. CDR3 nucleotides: TGCAGTGCTAGAATGGGGAATTACGAGCAGTACTTC.

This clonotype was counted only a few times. The CDR3, as DNA: TGTGCCAGCAGCCAAGAAATAGCGCGCCCAACAAAGAATGAGCAGTTCTTC. Translated, it gives CASSQEIARPTKNEQFF. J is TRBJ2-1 and V is TRBV3-1; D might be TRBD2 (5 bases). Germline CDR1 and CDR2: LGHDT and YNNKEL (reference sequence). The CDR3 is 17 amino acids. The V end lost 0 bases, the J end lost 7 bases, and 19 bases lay between the germline ends.

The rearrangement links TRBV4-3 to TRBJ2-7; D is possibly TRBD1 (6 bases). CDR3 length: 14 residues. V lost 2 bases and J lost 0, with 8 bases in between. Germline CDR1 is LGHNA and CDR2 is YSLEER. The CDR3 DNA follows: TGCGCCAGCAGCCAAAGGACAGCCTCCTACGAGCAGTACTTC. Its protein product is CASSQRTASYEQYF.

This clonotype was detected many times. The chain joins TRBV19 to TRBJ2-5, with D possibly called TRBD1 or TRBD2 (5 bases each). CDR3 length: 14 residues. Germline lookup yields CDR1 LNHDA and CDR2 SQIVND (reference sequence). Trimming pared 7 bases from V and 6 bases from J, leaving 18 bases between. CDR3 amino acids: CASTPGSGSKTQYF. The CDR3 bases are TGTGCCAGTACCCCAGGGAGTGGCAGCAAGACCCAGTACTTC.

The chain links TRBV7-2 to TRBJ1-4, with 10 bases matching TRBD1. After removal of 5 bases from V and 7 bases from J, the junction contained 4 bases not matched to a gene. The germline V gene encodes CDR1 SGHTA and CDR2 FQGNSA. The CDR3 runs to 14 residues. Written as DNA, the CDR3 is TGTGCCAGCAGCAGCGGGACAGGGGCTGAAAAACTGTTTTTT. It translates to CASSSGTGAEKLFF. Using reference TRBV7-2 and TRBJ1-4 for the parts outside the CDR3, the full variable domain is GAGVSQSPSNKVTEKGKDVELRCDPISGHTALYWYRQSLGQGLEFLIYFQGNSAPDKSGLPSDRFSAERTGGSVSTLTIQRTQQEDSAVYLCASSSGTGAEKLFFGSGTQLSVL.

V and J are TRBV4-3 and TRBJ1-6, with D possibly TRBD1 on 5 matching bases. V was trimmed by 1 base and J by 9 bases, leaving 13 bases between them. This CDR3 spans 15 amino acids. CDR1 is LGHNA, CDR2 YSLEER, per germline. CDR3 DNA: TGCGCCAGCAGCCAAGGTACAGGTCCGGGTTCACCCCTCCACTTT. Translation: CASSQGTGPGSPLHF.

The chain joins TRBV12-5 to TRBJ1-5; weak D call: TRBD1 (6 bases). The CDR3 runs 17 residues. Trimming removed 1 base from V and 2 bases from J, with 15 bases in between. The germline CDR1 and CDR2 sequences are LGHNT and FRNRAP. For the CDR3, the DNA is TGTGCTAGTGGTTTGGCCATCCCTGGACAGCGCAATCAGCCCCAGCATTTT. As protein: CASGLAIPGQRNQPQHF.

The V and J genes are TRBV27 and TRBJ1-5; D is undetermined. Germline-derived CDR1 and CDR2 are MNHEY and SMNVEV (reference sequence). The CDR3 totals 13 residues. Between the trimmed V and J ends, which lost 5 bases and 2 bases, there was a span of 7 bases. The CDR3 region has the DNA TGTGCCAGCAGTGCCCTTCGCAATCAGCCCCAGCATTTT. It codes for CASSALRNQPQHF.